The 30 T cell receptor beta chains presented below share a single source sample, sequenced in a study of blood T cells in healthy people across ages. Then a second PCR, running about 7 to 11 cycles, was carried out with a sample-barcoded 5' primer and a J-beta primer mix. TCRdb called the 5' RACE reads again in MiXCR, with one record for every CDR3 protein. This sample yields 700,000 to 850,000 distinct CDR3 sequences, of which approximately 35% are seen a single time; roughly 13% belongs to the top ten. The specimen sequenced was blood. The receptors come from a man between 18 and 35 years old in good health.

This clonotype was observed at least ten times. This chain joins TRBV20-1 and TRBJ2-5; D is unclear. Germline V gives CDR1 DFQATT, CDR2 SNEGSKA (reference sequence). The V gene lost 5 bases and the J gene lost 4 bases, with 14 bases spanning the gap. This CDR3 spans 13 amino acids. The CDR3: CSAAPAGVETQYF. CDR3 bases: TGCAGTGCTGCCCCCGCTGGTGTAGAGACCCAGTACTTC.

As regards this clonotype: Mismatch with germline at one junction end may stem from a read error. V and J are TRBV2 and TRBJ2-7; either TRBD1 or TRBD2 may supply D (5 bases each). Germline CDR1 and CDR2: SNHLY and FYNNEI. The CDR3 length is 14 residues. CDR3 sequence: CASSGGRSSYERYF. CDR3 DNA sequence: TGTGCCAGCAGTGGGGGACGCAGCTCCTACGAGCGGTACTTC.

The CDR3 sequence: CASSLSYGGHLLGYEQYF. CDR3 nucleotide sequence: TGTGCCAGCAGCTTAAGTTACGGGGGGCACCTGTTGGGCTACGAGCAGTACTTC. The J gene is TRBJ2-4, the V gene TRBV7-2; a possible D gene is TRBD2 (7 bases). Near its end, the DNA agrees better with TRBJ2-7, so the J call may be wrong. Germline lookup yields CDR1 SGHTA and CDR2 FQGNSA. The CDR3 has 18 amino acids.

The V gene is TRBV13, the J gene TRBJ2-3, with 9 bases aligning to TRBD1. Germline V lookup: CDR1 PRHDT, CDR2 FYEKMQ (reference sequence). The CDR3 consists of 14 residues. Trimming took 3 bases from V and 14 from J; bases not matched to a gene: 12. CDR3 coding DNA: TGTGCCAGCAGCTTGGGACAGGGACCATCTAAATCGTATTTT. Its translation: CASSLGQGPSKSYF. Combining the CDR3 with reference TRBV13 and TRBJ2-3 gives the whole variable domain AAGVIQSPRHLIKEKRETATLKCYPIPRHDTVYWYQQGPGQDPQFLISFYEKMQSDKGSIPDRFSAQQFSDYHSELNMSSLELGDSALYFCASSLGQGPSKSYFGPGTRLTVL.

This clonotype was counted many times. The rearrangement links TRBV12-3 or TRBV12-4 to TRBJ1-2, with unresolved D. Trimming took 3 bases from V and 6 from J, leaving 11 bases between them. This CDR3 has 13 residues. Written as DNA, the CDR3 is TGTGCCAGCAGTTTTTCGTCGGGAGATGGCTACACCTTC. Translation: CASSFSSGDGYTF.

The J gene is TRBJ1-2, the V gene TRBV29-1, with D unclear. The germline gives CDR1 SQVTM, CDR2 ANQGSEA. V lost 5 bases, J lost 2 bases, and 12 bases lay in between. CDR3 length equals 13 residues. The CDR3 sequence is CSVRESANYGYTF. The CDR3 bases are TGCAGCGTTCGTGAGAGCGCAAACTATGGCTACACCTTC.

This clonotype showed up many times. The chain has TRBV12-3 or TRBV12-4 and TRBJ1-2, with 8 bases that match TRBD1. V lost 10 bases and J lost 8; bases outside the gene matches: 18. CDR3 length: 15 residues. The CDR3 spells CATSLGQAQSWGYTF. DNA for the CDR3: TGTGCCACCTCGTTGGGACAGGCCCAGTCTTGGGGCTACACCTTC.

V gene TRBV15 combines with J gene TRBJ1-1; no firm D call. The CDR3 length is 15 residues. V was shortened by 0 bases and J by 1 base, with 9 bases between the two germline ends. CDR1 and CDR2 (germline): LNHNV, YYDKDF (reference sequence). The CDR3 DNA reads as TGTGCCACCAGCAGAGATTTGAGAGGGAACACTGAAGCTTTCTTT. It specifies CATSRDLRGNTEAFF.

The chain joins TRBV6-6 to TRBJ1-1; 10 nucleotides line up with TRBD1. With V trimmed by 8 bases and J by 1 base, 7 bases remained unmatched. The germline gives CDR1 MNHNY, CDR2 SVGAGI (reference sequence). This CDR3 is 15 amino acids long. CDR3: CASGGQGHANTEAFF. The CDR3 bases are TGTGCCAGCGGGGGACAGGGGCACGCGAACACTGAAGCTTTCTTT.

This clonotype came up a few times. The V and J genes are TRBV9 and TRBJ1-1, with D hard to call. The germline V and J ends were trimmed by 2 bases and 0 bases, with 11 bases remaining between them. The germline gives CDR1 SGDLS, CDR2 YYNGEE. The CDR3 is made up of 15 amino acids. CDR3 protein: CASSVIGGLNTEAFF. The CDR3 region has the DNA TGTGCCAGCAGCGTGATCGGTGGACTGAACACTGAAGCTTTCTTT.

Only a few counts were recorded for this clonotype. V and J are TRBV5-1 and TRBJ2-1; TRBD2 agrees at 12 bases. CDR1 is SGHRS and CDR2 is YFSETQ in the germline V gene. The CDR3 totals 14 residues. The junction had 7 bases not matched to a gene; V was cut back by 6 bases and J by 9 bases. The CDR3 sequence: CASKGLAGISEQFF. The CDR3 DNA reads TGCGCCAGCAAAGGACTAGCGGGGATCAGTGAGCAGTTCTTC.

Concerning this clonotype itself: A read error is possible here, since a much larger clone lies one base away. V is TRBV12-3 or TRBV12-4 and J is TRBJ1-2; D gene ambiguous. The CDR3 totals 13 residues. Here the CDR3 reads CASGLSTNYGYTF. The CDR3, as DNA: TGTGCCAGCGGTTTATCCACTAACTATGGCTACACCTTC.

This clonotype has a handful of counts. The genes are TRBV27 and TRBJ1-1; TRBD1 matches 7 bases. V dropped 5 bases and J dropped 3; count of bases not matched to a gene: 3. CDR1 is MNHEY, CDR2 SMNVEV, per germline (reference sequence). The CDR3 spans 13 residues. The CDR3 region is CASSHRGDTEAFF. For the CDR3, the DNA is TGTGCCAGCAGTCACAGGGGCGACACTGAAGCTTTCTTT.

CDR3 sequence (DNA): TGTGCCAGCAGCTTATTTGGGGGGCAGGTGATGAACACTGAAGCTTTCTTT. It encodes CASSLFGGQVMNTEAFF. The V gene is TRBV7-3, the J gene TRBJ1-1; perhaps TRBD1 as D (6 bases). V lost 2 bases to trimming and J lost 0 bases, with 16 bases between them. CDR1 and CDR2 (germline): SGHTA, FQGTGA. The CDR3 length is 17 residues.

The CDR3 DNA reads as TGTGCCAGCAGCTGGGGTTCGAGGGGGCCCCAGCATTTT. Encoded protein: CASSWGSRGPQHF. V is TRBV7-8 and J is TRBJ1-5; weak D call: TRBD1 (5 bases). This CDR3 spans 13 amino acids. Per germline, CDR1 SGHVS and CDR2 FQNEAQ. Trimming took 4 bases from V and 9 from J, leaving 13 bases between them. Filled out from reference TRBV7-8 and TRBJ1-5, the complete variable domain reads GAGVSQSPRYKVAKRGQDVALRCDPISGHVSLFWYQQALGQGPEFLTYFQNEAQLDKSGLPSDRFFAERPEGSVSTLKIQRTQQEDSAVYLCASSWGSRGPQHFGDGTRLSIL.

This clonotype occurred a few times. The genes are TRBV7-8 and TRBJ1-5, with D perhaps matching TRBD1 (5 bases). In germline, CDR1 is SGHVS, CDR2 FQNEAQ. The CDR3 totals 15 residues. The germline V and J ends were trimmed by 5 bases and 5 bases, with 16 bases remaining between them. DNA of the CDR3: TGTGCCAGCAGCATCGGGACGGGCAAGGATCAGCCCCAGCATTTT. Residues: CASSIGTGKDQPQHF. Variable domain in full (rest from reference TRBV7-8 and TRBJ1-5): GAGVSQSPRYKVAKRGQDVALRCDPISGHVSLFWYQQALGQGPEFLTYFQNEAQLDKSGLPSDRFFAERPEGSVSTLKIQRTQQEDSAVYLCASSIGTGKDQPQHFGDGTRLSIL.

In this sample, this clonotype turned up a few times. This rearrangement joins TRBV7-2 to TRBJ2-3, with a possible D match to TRBD1 (6 bases). In germline, CDR1 is SGHTA, CDR2 FQGNSA. V was cut by 4 bases and J by 1 base, with 9 bases left in between. This CDR3 region has 14 residues. CDR3 DNA sequence: TGTGCCAGCAGCTGGGGGCCCCGCACAGATACGCAGTATTTT. Amino acid sequence: CASSWGPRTDTQYF.

This chain joins TRBV10-3 and TRBJ1-5; 10 nucleotides line up with TRBD1. The CDR3 consists of 13 residues. The V gene end was trimmed by 7 bases and the J gene end by 5 bases; junction bases not matched to a gene: 2. The germline V gene has CDR1 ENHRY and CDR2 SYGVKD. In nucleotides, the CDR3 is TGTGCCATCAAGGGGACAGGGGATCAGCCCCAGCATTTT. Its protein is CAIKGTGDQPQHF.

This clonotype was seen many times. The chain joins TRBV20-1 to TRBJ2-3, with TRBD1 as a possible D gene (6 bases). The germline V and J ends were trimmed by 0 bases and 4 bases, with 14 bases remaining between them. This CDR3 has 15 residues. CDR1 and CDR2 from the germline V gene are DFQATT and SNEGSKA (reference sequence). DNA for the CDR3: TGCAGTGCTAGAGATGAAGCCAGGGGTCCAGATACGCAGTATTTT. Translation: CSARDEARGPDTQYF.

This chain links TRBV20-1 with TRBJ2-4, with D perhaps matching TRBD1 (5 bases). V lost 6 bases and J 6 bases, leaving 18 bases between the germline ends. The CDR3 loop spans 14 amino acids. Looked up from germline, CDR1 is DFQATT and CDR2 is SNEGSKA (reference sequence). This CDR3 reads CSAPTGGAGNIQYF. As DNA, the CDR3 is TGCAGTGCCCCCACGGGTGGGGCCGGAAACATTCAGTACTTC.

CDR3 sequence reads: CASSCWVLYGYTF. For the CDR3, the DNA is TGTGCCAGCAGTTGTTGGGTCCTCTATGGCTACACCTTC. The chain combines TRBV28 with TRBJ1-2, with D uncertain. Germline V gene lookup returns CDR1 MDHEN and CDR2 SYDVKM. The CDR3 spans 13 residues. V lost 4 bases, J lost 4 bases, and 10 bases lay in between.

As concerns this clonotype: This sequence may be a read error, since a much larger clone differs from it by one base. The gene calls are TRBV6-5 and TRBJ2-1, with 7 bases lining up with TRBD2. The J call may be mistaken, given a closer DNA end match to TRBJ2-7. The germline gives CDR1 MNHEY, CDR2 SVGAGI. CDR3 length: 15 amino acids. The CDR3 bases are TGTGCCTCATATGCGGGGGAAAATCCAAACAATGAGCAGTACTTC. Translated, it gives CASYAGENPNNEQYF.

A note on this clonotype: A much larger clone lies a single base off, so this may be a read error. V gene TRBV4-3 combines with J gene TRBJ2-1; D uncertain. CDR3 length equals 16 residues. Trimming left V 4 bases short and J 0 bases short, with 13 bases between. Germline V lookup: CDR1 LGHNA, CDR2 YSLEER. CDR3 residues: CASSRGASSSYNEQFF. The CDR3 DNA is TGCGCCAGCAGCCGAGGCGCGTCTAGCTCCTACAATGAGCAGTTCTTC.

The chain joins TRBV6-5 to TRBJ1-2, with 10 bases aligning to TRBD1. The CDR3 extends over 19 amino acids. Germline V gene lookup returns CDR1 MNHEY and CDR2 SVGAGI. The V gene end was trimmed by 1 base and the J gene end by 7 bases; junction bases not matched to a gene: 18. The CDR3 DNA sequence: TGTGCCAGCAGTTACTGGACTCCGGGACAGGGGCCCTCGGGGAGTGGCTACACCTTC. It is translated as CASSYWTPGQGPSGSGYTF.

This clonotype came up a few times. The chain employs TRBV7-9 and TRBJ1-5, with 8 bases that match TRBD1. Germline V CDR1 and CDR2: SEHNR, FQNEAQ (reference sequence). CDR3 length: 15 amino acids. Germline trimming cut 1 base from V and 6 bases from J; bases unmatched to any gene: 5. The CDR3 reads CASSLDGTGSQPQHF. In DNA form, the CDR3 reads TGTGCCAGCAGCTTAGATGGGACAGGTAGTCAGCCCCAGCATTTT. Using reference TRBV7-9 and TRBJ1-5 for the parts outside the CDR3, the full variable domain is DTGVSQNPRHKITKRGQNVTFRCDPISEHNRLYWYRQTLGQGPEFLTYFQNEAQLEKSRLLSDRFSAERPKGSFSTLEIQRTEQGDSAMYLCASSLDGTGSQPQHFGDGTRLSIL.

This clonotype has a count of ten or more. The genes are TRBV7-2 and TRBJ2-7; perhaps TRBD2 as D (6 bases). The CDR3 is 14 amino acids. The germline V and J ends were trimmed by 6 bases and 2 bases, with 14 bases remaining between them. Germline V CDR1 and CDR2: SGHTA, FQGNSA. CDR3 DNA sequence: TGTGCCAGCAGAACTGGGGGGTCGACCTACGAGCAGTACTTC. It specifies CASRTGGSTYEQYF.

The chain joins TRBV4-1 to TRBJ1-4, with D tentatively TRBD1 (5 bases). V was clipped by 1 base and J by 12 bases, with 6 bases between them. The CDR3 is made up of 11 amino acids. The germline gives CDR1 MGHRA, CDR2 YSYEKL. CDR3 amino acids: CASSQGQQLFF. Here the CDR3 DNA reads TGCGCCAGCAGCCAAGGACAGCAACTGTTTTTT.

The gene calls are TRBV4-1 and TRBJ1-2, with D tentatively TRBD1 (6 bases). V was shortened by 2 bases and J by 13 bases, with 26 bases between the two germline ends. CDR3 length equals 16 residues. Germline V CDR1 and CDR2: MGHRA, YSYEKL. The CDR3 DNA reads as TGCGCCAGCAGCCAAAGATCGAGGCAGGGGCCAGCCTATCTCACCTTC. It encodes CASSQRSRQGPAYLTF.

This chain connects TRBV28 to TRBJ1-2; 7 nucleotides align to TRBD1. The V and J ends lost 6 bases and 4 bases, in that order; junction bases with no gene match: 5. Per germline, CDR1 MDHEN and CDR2 SYDVKM. This CDR3 is built from 13 residues. The CDR3 sequence: CASRNNRGYGYTF. CDR3 coding DNA: TGTGCCAGCAGGAACAACAGGGGCTATGGCTACACCTTC.

The V and J genes are TRBV7-3 and TRBJ1-5, with D uncertain. The V gene lost 1 base and the J gene lost 6 bases, with 13 bases spanning the gap. The CDR3 is 15 residues long. Germline CDR1 SGHTA, CDR2 FQGTGA. CDR3 in DNA: TGTGCCAGCAGCTTAATCGGTCCCCCAGGTCAGCCCCAGCATTTT. The encoded protein is CASSLIGPPGQPQHF.